This entry lists 21 T cell receptor beta chains sequenced from one sample in a study of CD8+ T cells in alopecia areata. RNA was extracted and reverse transcribed into cDNA as the sequencing template. Using immunoSEQ multiplex PCR, the repertoire was profiled, and TCRdb retains in-frame clones only, with some absent. The table lists some 190,000 clones, approximately 70% of them singletons. Treatment meaning: oral pan-JAK inhibitor, 5-10 mg twice daily. The specimen was CD4+ T cells sorted from blood, collected at approximately week 42, from a patient treated with tofacitinib. These receptors originate from a human donor with alopecia areata.

This clone was detected a few times. The V call is TRBV30, the J call TRBJ2-3; 8 nucleotides agree with TRBD1. The CDR3 totals 15 residues. The germline CDR1 and CDR2 sequences are GTSNPN and SVGIG (reference sequence). Trimming at V came to 0 bases and at J to 2 bases, leaving 4 bases not matched to a gene. CDR3 nucleotide sequence: TGTGCCTGGAGTGTAGGACAGGGACACACAGATACGCAGTATTTT. It specifies CAWSVGQGHTDTQYF.

This rearrangement joins TRBV13 to TRBJ2-2; the D call may be TRBD1 or TRBD2 (5 bases each). Trimming removed 5 bases at V and 5 bases at J, with 18 bases between. The CDR3 consists of 16 residues. Germline assignment: CDR1 PRHDT and CDR2 FYEKMQ (reference sequence). CDR3 in DNA: TGTGCCAGCAGCATCATCGGGGCAGGAGTAACCGGGGAGCTGTTTTTT. Protein product: CASSIIGAGVTGELFF. The full variable domain, with the rest looked up from reference TRBV13 and TRBJ2-2, is AAGVIQSPRHLIKEKRETATLKCYPIPRHDTVYWYQQGPGQDPQFLISFYEKMQSDKGSIPDRFSAQQFSDYHSELNMSSLELGDSALYFCASSIIGAGVTGELFFGEGSRLTVL.

The rearrangement joins TRBV23-1 to TRBJ2-4; the match to TRBD1 covers 10 bases. TRBV23-1 falls under the ORF class, with uncertain function. After removal of 0 bases from V and 2 bases from J, the junction contained 4 bases not matched to a gene. CDR3 length equals 17 residues. The CDR3 region has the DNA TGCGCCAGCAGTCAATCGGGGACAGGGGTCTCCAAAAACATTCAGTACTTC. It codes for CASSQSGTGVSKNIQYF.

The CDR3 reads CSAPGEGGYGYTF. Written as DNA, the CDR3 is TGCAGCGCTCCAGGGGAGGGTGGCTATGGCTACACCTTC. The genes are TRBV29-1 and TRBJ1-2; D possibly corresponds to TRBD1 (6 bases). Germline CDR1 and CDR2: SQVTM and ANQGSEA. The CDR3 consists of 13 residues. V was shortened by 7 bases and J by 4 bases, with 16 bases between the two germline ends. The whole variable domain, filled in from reference TRBV29-1 and TRBJ1-2, reads SAVISQKPSRDICQRGTSLTIQCQVDSQVTMMFWYRQQPGQSLTLIATANQGSEATYESGFVIDKFPISRPNLTFSTLTVSNMSPEDSSIYLCSAPGEGGYGYTFGSGTRLTVV.

The sample holds a few counts of this clone. The chain joins TRBV7-2 to TRBJ2-1; 8 bases are shared with TRBD2. The CDR3 has 13 amino acids. V lost 5 bases to trimming and J lost 7 bases; unmatched junction nucleotides: 4. Looked up from germline, CDR1 is SGHTA and CDR2 is FQGNSA. CDR3 sequence reads: CASSTSGGNEQFF. The CDR3, as DNA: TGTGCCAGCAGCACTAGCGGCGGTAATGAGCAGTTCTTC.

V is TRBV25-1 and J is TRBJ1-1, with 11 bases fitting TRBD1. The CDR3 sequence is 15 residues long. Trimming at V came to 3 bases and at J to 6 bases, leaving 6 bases not matched to a gene. Looked up from germline, CDR1 is MGHDK and CDR2 is SYGVNS. The CDR3 loop is CASSDRGQGAPEAFF. CDR3 coding DNA: TGTGCCAGCAGTGACCGCGGACAGGGGGCACCTGAAGCTTTCTTT.

The chain recombines TRBV7-2 with TRBJ2-7; D is perhaps TRBD1 (5 bases). Germline CDR1 reads SGHTA; CDR2 reads FQGNSA. The CDR3 has 15 amino acids. V was pared by 6 bases and J by 0 bases, with 15 bases between. The CDR3 nucleotides are TGTGCCAGCAGTCCTAGGGGTATGAGCTCCTACGAGCAGTACTTC. Amino acids: CASSPRGMSSYEQYF.

Remarks on this clone: The same CDR3 can be traced to other DNA sequences in this sample. The chain recombines TRBV29-1 with TRBJ2-1; D ambiguous. V lost 7 bases and J 6 bases, leaving 4 bases between the germline ends. Germline-derived CDR1 and CDR2 are SQVTM and ANQGSEA. The CDR3 extends over 9 amino acids. The CDR3, as DNA: TGCAGCGGGGGCAATGAGCAGTTCTTC. As protein: CSGGNEQFF.

This chain connects TRBV29-1 to TRBJ2-1; 10 bases fit TRBD1. The CDR3 loop spans 13 amino acids. Germline CDR1 is SQVTM and CDR2 is ANQGSEA. Trimming cost V 6 bases and J 6 bases; bases outside gene matches: 5. The CDR3 reads CSVTGTGANEQFF. In DNA, the CDR3 is TGCAGCGTGACCGGGACAGGGGCCAATGAGCAGTTCTTC.

This clone has more than one count but fewer than ten. V usage is TRBV25-1 and J usage is TRBJ1-6; D might be TRBD1 (6 bases). In germline, CDR1 is MGHDK, CDR2 SYGVNS. This CDR3 comprises 16 residues. Trimming removed 1 base from V and 10 bases from J, with 17 bases in between. The CDR3, as DNA: TGTGCCAGCAGTGAATCGGGCCACAGGGTACTCTCACCCCTCCACTTT. This translates into CASSESGHRVLSPLHF. Full variable domain (remainder filled in from reference TRBV25-1 and TRBJ1-6): EADIYQTPRYLVIGTGKKITLECSQTMGHDKMYWYQQDPGMELHLIHYSYGVNSTEKGDLSSESTVSRIRTEHFPLTLESARPSHTSQYLCASSESGHRVLSPLHFGNGTRLTVT.

The chain carries TRBV19 and TRBJ1-1, with D possibly being TRBD1 (6 bases). Germline CDR1 and CDR2: LNHDA and SQIVND (reference sequence). The V and J ends lost 4 bases and 2 bases respectively, with 11 bases between them. The CDR3 has 14 amino acids. CDR3 nucleotide sequence: TGTGCCAGTAGTACCACAGGGCTAAACACTGAAGCTTTCTTT. Its translation: CASSTTGLNTEAFF. The full variable domain, its missing parts supplied by reference TRBV19 and TRBJ1-1, is DGGITQSPKYLFRKEGQNVTLSCEQNLNHDAMYWYRQDPGQGLRLIYYSQIVNDFQKGDIAEGYSVSREKKESFPLTVTSAQKNPTAFYLCASSTTGLNTEAFFGQGTRLTVV.

The CDR3 sequence: CATSRESGQGQRTF. CDR3 DNA: TGTGCCACCAGCAGAGAGTCGGGACAGGGTCAGCGCACCTTC. V gene TRBV15 combines with J gene TRBJ1-2; TRBD1 matches at 9 bases. This CDR3 spans 14 amino acids. V was pared by 0 bases and J by 13 bases, with 9 bases of the junction left unmatched. CDR1 LNHNV and CDR2 YYDKDF come from the germline V gene (reference sequence).

The CDR3 bases are TGTGCCAGCAGTGACGGTTATAATTCACCCCTCCACTTT. Protein sequence: CASSDGYNSPLHF. The chain joins TRBV25-1 to TRBJ1-6; D is unclear. This CDR3 comprises 13 residues. Germline CDR1 MGHDK, CDR2 SYGVNS. V lost 3 bases, J lost 4 bases, and 4 bases lay in between.

This chain joins TRBV2 and TRBJ2-7, with D unclear. The CDR3 runs to 15 residues. CDR1 and CDR2 (germline): SNHLY, FYNNEI. V lost 2 bases and J 0 bases, leaving 11 bases between the germline ends. The CDR3 DNA follows: TGTGCCAGCAGTGAAAGTACCTGGGCCTCCTACGAGCAGTACTTC. It encodes CASSESTWASYEQYF. The entire variable domain, with the rest obtained from reference TRBV2 and TRBJ2-7, is as follows: EPEVTQTPSHQVTQMGQEVILRCVPISNHLYFYWYRQILGQKVEFLVSFYNNEISEKSEIFDDQFSVERPDGSNFTLKIRSTKLEDSAMYFCASSESTWASYEQYFGPGTRLTVT.

The V call is TRBV5-1, the J call TRBJ1-2; D gene uncertain. V lost 3 bases and J lost 6, with 9 bases in between. The CDR3 extends over 12 amino acids. Germline V gene sequence: CDR1 SGHRS, CDR2 YFSETQ. As DNA, the CDR3 is TGCGCCAGCAGCTATAGATCGGATGGCTACACCTTC. Residues: CASSYRSDGYTF.

This clone was seen ten or more times. The chain uses TRBV6-4 and TRBJ2-1, with 7 bases matching TRBD1. J was trimmed by 3 bases and V by 0 bases; bases with no gene match: 2. CDR3 length: 15 residues. Germline CDR1 MRHNA, CDR2 SNTAGT. This CDR3 is CASSDSAGGYNEQFF. CDR3 DNA: TGTGCCAGCAGTGACTCAGCAGGGGGCTACAATGAGCAGTTCTTC.

The chain combines TRBV7-2 with TRBJ2-7, with D perhaps TRBD2 (5 bases). Germline CDR1 SGHTA, CDR2 FQGNSA. The CDR3 runs to 13 residues. V lost 5 bases to trimming and J lost 2 bases, with 10 bases between them. CDR3 amino acids: CASSPGIAYEQYF. The DNA of the CDR3 is TGTGCCAGCAGCCCGGGGATCGCCTACGAGCAGTACTTC.

In its sample, this clone was seen a few times. The J gene is TRBJ1-2, the V gene TRBV4-2; D unclear. The germline V and J ends were trimmed by 1 base and 8 bases, with 8 bases remaining between them. Germline V gives CDR1 LGHNA, CDR2 YNFKEQ. CDR3 length equals 12 residues. CDR3 amino acids: CASSQVGNGYTF. CDR3 DNA: TGTGCCAGCAGCCAAGTCGGTAACGGCTACACCTTC.

The rearrangement joins TRBV19 to TRBJ2-5, with a possible D match to TRBD1 (6 bases). There are 13 residues in the CDR3. The germline V and J ends were trimmed by 5 bases and 3 bases, with 10 bases remaining between them. Germline-derived CDR1 and CDR2 are LNHDA and SQIVND (reference sequence). DNA of the CDR3: TGTGCCAGTAGTCGTGAGGGGGAAGAGACCCAGTACTTC. This encodes CASSREGEETQYF.

This chain connects TRBV4-3 to TRBJ1-5; possibly TRBD1 for D (5 bases). The germline V and J ends were trimmed by 1 base and 13 bases, with 17 bases remaining between them. Germline CDR1 is LGHNA and CDR2 is YSLEER. The CDR3 has 14 residues. The CDR3 nucleotides are TGCGCCAGCAGCCAAGGGATACGGGACGACCCACAGCATTTT. This codes for CASSQGIRDDPQHF.

The V gene is TRBV19, the J gene TRBJ1-5; tentative D call: TRBD1 (6 bases). From germline, CDR1 is LNHDA and CDR2 SQIVND (reference sequence). The CDR3 is 17 residues long. Trimming took 4 bases from V and 2 from J, leaving 18 bases between them. The CDR3 loop is CASSTRTAGIGNQPQHF. As DNA, the CDR3 is TGTGCCAGTAGTACCCGGACAGCGGGAATCGGCAATCAGCCCCAGCATTTT.